This T cell receptor (beta chain) comes out of a study of blood T cell repertoires in COVID-19. Enrolled through a virtual design, the participants were between roughly 18 and 90 years of age and came from approximately 25 US areas. Cohorts were based on clinical histories the participants reported. Donors of Cohort 3 who recovered were those that had two negative PCRs, clearance, or symptom resolution. Clones were read by immunoSEQ multiplex PCR, and TCRdb kept only the in-frame ones, dropping some. Seen here are a few hundred thousand clones, about 92% observed once, and the top ten hold about 0.6%. V shed 7 bases and J 4 bases; nucleotides not matched to a gene: 5. This CDR3 is 14 amino acids long. Per germline, CDR1 MDHEN and CDR2 SYDVKM.

This sequence joins TRBV28 and TRBJ2-3; 10 positions agree with TRBD2. Sequenced material: PBMCs or T cells enriched from blood (not recorded which). The sequence came from a man aged 18 to 30 who had recovered from COVID-19. The CDR3 nucleotides read TGTGCCAGCATGAGCGGGAGGGCCGCAGATACGCAGTATTTT. This translates into CASMSGRAADTQYF.